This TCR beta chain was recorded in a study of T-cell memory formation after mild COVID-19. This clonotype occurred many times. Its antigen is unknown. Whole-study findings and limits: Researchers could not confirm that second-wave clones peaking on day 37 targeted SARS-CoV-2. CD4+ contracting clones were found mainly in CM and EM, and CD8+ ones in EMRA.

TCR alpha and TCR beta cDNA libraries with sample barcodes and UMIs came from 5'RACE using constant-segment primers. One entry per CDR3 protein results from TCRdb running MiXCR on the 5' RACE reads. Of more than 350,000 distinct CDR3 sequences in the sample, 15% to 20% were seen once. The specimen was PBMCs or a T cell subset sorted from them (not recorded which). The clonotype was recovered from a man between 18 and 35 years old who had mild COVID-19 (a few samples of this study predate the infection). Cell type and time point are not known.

The CDR3 DNA sequence: TGTGCCAGCAGTCCAGGGAGAACTAATGAAAAACTGTTTTTT. It translates to CASSPGRTNEKLFF. The chain joins TRBV3-1 to TRBJ1-4; D possibly corresponds to TRBD1 (5 bases). The V and J ends lost 6 bases and 1 base respectively, with 9 bases between them. CDR1 is LGHDT, CDR2 YNNKEL, per germline (reference sequence). This CDR3 is built from 14 residues.